A selection of T cell receptor beta chains follows, all from one sample in a study of blood T cell repertoires in COVID-19. Profiling relied on immunoSEQ multiplex PCR, and the TCRdb table lists in-frame clones only, not all of them. The sample has around 250,000 clones, 80% to 85% seen once. Source material: peripheral blood. Receptor source: a man aged 50-60 years with active or convalescent COVID-19. Both conserved end residues are part of each CDR3. D genes are given only for firm matches. The size entry is marked missing in some rows and otherwise reads once, few, many or a size class.

D gene: NA; J gene: TRBJ2-7; clone size: few; CDR3 length: 14; V gene: TRBV12-1; CDR3 protein: CASSPIPSDYEQYF
D gene: TRBD1; J gene: TRBJ2-1; clone size: few; CDR3 length: 15; V gene: TRBV6-5; CDR3 protein: CASSQGDRAGNEQFF
D gene: NA; J gene: TRBJ1-5; clone size: NA; CDR3 length: 16; V gene: TRBV27; CDR3 protein: CASRHRTTATPKPQHF
D gene: NA; J gene: TRBJ1-1; clone size: NA; CDR3 length: 14; V gene: TRBV6-1; CDR3 protein: CASSEGGSNTEAFF
D gene: NA; J gene: TRBJ2-2; clone size: NA; CDR3 length: 15; V gene: TRBV25-1; CDR3 protein: CASSVRQTSGGELFF
D gene: NA; J gene: TRBJ1-4; clone size: NA; CDR3 length: 15; V gene: TRBV7-9; CDR3 protein: CASSIGGNTDEKLFF
D gene: NA; J gene: TRBJ1-4; clone size: NA; CDR3 length: 14; V gene: TRBV24-1; CDR3 protein: CATIPEGRVEKLFF
D gene: NA; J gene: TRBJ1-1; clone size: NA; CDR3 length: 13; V gene: TRBV29-1; CDR3 protein: CSAVVRENTEAFF
D gene: NA; J gene: TRBJ1-1; clone size: once; CDR3 length: 14; V gene: TRBV9; CDR3 protein: CASSDDRGNTEAFF
D gene: NA; J gene: TRBJ2-1; clone size: NA; CDR3 length: 15; V gene: TRBV4-2; CDR3 protein: CASSSHGGLYNEQFF
D gene: NA; J gene: TRBJ2-7; clone size: NA; CDR3 length: 14; V gene: TRBV5-8; CDR3 protein: CASSRKTGLYEQYF
D gene: NA; J gene: TRBJ2-7; clone size: NA; CDR3 length: 14; V gene: TRBV21-1; CDR3 protein: CASSPRGGHYEQYF
D gene: NA; J gene: TRBJ2-3; clone size: NA; CDR3 length: 11; V gene: TRBV2; CDR3 protein: CASIAADTQYF
D gene: TRBD1; J gene: TRBJ2-5; clone size: NA; CDR3 length: 15; V gene: TRBV6-5; CDR3 protein: CASSYNRGRRETQYF
D gene: TRBD1; J gene: TRBJ1-1; clone size: NA; CDR3 length: 16; V gene: TRBV29-1; CDR3 protein: CSAAGTVHRGDTEAFF
D gene: NA; J gene: TRBJ1-1; clone size: NA; CDR3 length: 11; V gene: TRBV19; CDR3 protein: CASSIQVEAFF
D gene: NA; J gene: TRBJ1-1; clone size: NA; CDR3 length: 13; V gene: TRBV6-5; CDR3 protein: CATHDGEGTEAFF
D gene: NA; J gene: TRBJ1-5; clone size: NA; CDR3 length: 14; V gene: TRBV5-8; CDR3 protein: CASSLGQGQGAQHF
D gene: TRBD1; J gene: TRBJ1-2; clone size: NA; CDR3 length: 13; V gene: TRBV12-3/TRBV12-4; CDR3 protein: CASSLDRVYGYTF
D gene: NA; J gene: TRBJ1-1; clone size: NA; CDR3 length: 13; V gene: TRBV6-5; CDR3 protein: CASSYLRDTEAFF
D gene: NA; J gene: TRBJ1-6; clone size: few; CDR3 length: 14; V gene: TRBV4-3; CDR3 protein: CASSPGENNSPLHF
D gene: NA; J gene: TRBJ1-3; clone size: NA; CDR3 length: 16; V gene: TRBV7-9; CDR3 protein: CASSTDSRISGNTIYF
D gene: NA; J gene: TRBJ1-1; clone size: NA; CDR3 length: 12; V gene: TRBV6-2/TRBV6-3; CDR3 protein: CASSPQNTEAFF
D gene: TRBD1; J gene: TRBJ2-2; clone size: NA; CDR3 length: 16; V gene: TRBV5-4; CDR3 protein: CASSLGGQGHTGELFF
D gene: NA; J gene: TRBJ2-5; clone size: NA; CDR3 length: 15; V gene: TRBV7-2; CDR3 protein: CASSPTGQLAETQYF
D gene: TRBD2; J gene: TRBJ2-2; clone size: NA; CDR3 length: 17; V gene: TRBV5-4; CDR3 protein: CASSSQRGGTNTGELFF
D gene: NA; J gene: TRBJ2-2; clone size: NA; CDR3 length: 15; V gene: TRBV27; CDR3 protein: CASSLGALNTGELFF